This T cell receptor (beta chain) appears in the sequencing data of a study of blood T cell repertoires in COVID-19. Study-wide background: The United States, Italy and Spain were the sources of the acute and convalescent COVID-19 samples. In each case, the material was cDNA or gDNA derived from T cells, B-cell-depleted T cells, or PBMCs.

The V segment lost 10 bases and the J segment 0 bases; nucleotides outside the gene matches: 7. Germline V gives CDR1 LGHDT, CDR2 YNNKEL (reference sequence). This CDR3 is built from 14 residues. Authors' analysis steps: Amplified reference gene primers provided the basis for estimating nucleated cell counts. This table comes from immunoSEQ multiplex PCR, and its TCRdb copy is limited to in-frame clones, with some not included. Clonal size and the V and J genes are those of that table, whereas D and trimming came from the DNA. Among 200,000 to 250,000 clones listed, 84% were seen once. The TCR sequence derives from a woman aged 80 or over with COVID-19, enrolled during active disease. The V and J genes are TRBV3-1 (or the pseudogene TRBV3-2) and TRBJ1-1; 8 bases map to TRBD1. The specimen sequenced was peripheral blood. CDR3 in DNA: TGTGCCACAACAGGGGGTTGGTTGAACACTGAAGCTTTCTTT. This gives the protein CATTGGWLNTEAFF.